This TCR beta chain was retrieved from a study of identical twins. TCRdb independently ran MiXCR on the 5' RACE reads; one entry per CDR3 protein. Here the sample spans about 790,000 distinct CDR3 sequences, 15% to 20% being singletons. Separately, the same data were catalogued under a study of T cells expressing NK-cell markers.

Material for sequencing was PBMCs. This TCR was recovered from a woman under 30 in good health.

The CDR3 DNA reads TGTGCCAGCAGACAACAGGGTCAGTACACCGGGGAGCTGTTTTTT. This translates into CASRQQGQYTGELFF. The rearrangement uses TRBV12-3 or TRBV12-4 and TRBJ2-2; TRBD1 might be the D (6 bases). This CDR3 is 15 amino acids long. Trimming shortened V by 6 bases and J by 3 bases, and 14 bases separated the two germline ends.